These 27 T cell receptor beta chains were all obtained from the same sample, sequenced in a study of blood T cell repertoires in COVID-19. Profiling relied on immunoSEQ multiplex PCR, and the TCRdb table lists in-frame clones only, not all of them. This sample has 150,000 to 200,000 clones; around 87% occur once, and the top ten carry approximately 2.2%. Input material: PBMCs or T cells enriched from blood (not recorded which). The receptors here all came from a woman aged 25 to 39 who had recovered from COVID-19.

The chain links TRBV4-3 to TRBJ1-1; the match to TRBD1 covers 9 bases. Germline CDR1 is LGHNA and CDR2 is YSLEER. V was pared by 6 bases and J by 4 bases, with 12 bases of the junction left unmatched. The CDR3 runs 16 residues. As DNA, the CDR3 is TGCGCCAGCAGTCCTGGGGGAGGGACAGGGAGCACTGAAGCTTTCTTT. It specifies CASSPGGGTGSTEAFF.

The gene calls are TRBV7-3 and TRBJ1-2; 7 bases are shared with TRBD1. Germline-derived CDR1 and CDR2 are SGHTA and FQGTGA. V lost 6 bases to trimming and J lost 3 bases; unmatched junction nucleotides: 4. The CDR3 is 13 residues long. The CDR3 DNA reads as TGTGCCAGCAGTCGGGACAGATACTATGGCTACACCTTC. As protein: CASSRDRYYGYTF.

The rearrangement links TRBV30 to TRBJ1-2, with D unresolved. The CDR3 totals 12 residues. The V end lost 5 bases, the J end lost 2 bases, and 9 bases lay between the germline ends. Germline-derived CDR1 and CDR2 are GTSNPN and SVGIG (reference sequence). CDR3 amino acids: CAWDRGNYGYTF. The CDR3 nucleotides are TGTGCCTGGGACCGAGGGAACTATGGCTACACCTTC.

The chain links TRBV7-9 to TRBJ2-3, with D tentatively TRBD1 (6 bases). CDR1 and CDR2 from the germline V gene are SEHNR and FQNEAQ (reference sequence). V was cut by 9 bases and J by 2 bases, with 15 bases left in between. This CDR3 region has 14 residues. The CDR3 DNA reads TGTGCCAGTGAACAGGGTATGTTCACAGATACGCAGTATTTT. As protein: CASEQGMFTDTQYF.

This chain links TRBV9 with TRBJ1-3, with D unclear. The CDR3 consists of 15 residues. Germline V gene sequence: CDR1 SGDLS, CDR2 YYNGEE. The ends were cut back, 1 base at V and 0 bases at J, with 8 bases in the middle. The CDR3: CASSVSPGSGNTIYF. CDR3 nucleotides: TGTGCCAGCAGCGTAAGTCCAGGCTCTGGAAACACCATATATTTT.

This chain uses TRBV9 with TRBJ2-3, with no clear D. Trimming cost V 3 bases and J 2 bases, with 7 bases left between them. Germline loops: CDR1 SGDLS, CDR2 YYNGEE. This CDR3 region has 13 residues. The CDR3 nucleotides read TGTGCCAGCAGCGGTGGCATCACAGATACGCAGTATTTT. The encoded protein is CASSGGITDTQYF. The full variable domain, with the rest looked up from reference TRBV9 and TRBJ2-3, is DSGVTQTPKHLITATGQRVTLRCSPRSGDLSVYWYQQSLDQGLQFLIQYYNGEERAKGNILERFSAQQFPDLHSELNLSSLELGDSALYFCASSGGITDTQYFGPGTRLTVL.

V is TRBV7-9 and J is TRBJ2-5; D gene unclear. Germline V gives CDR1 SEHNR, CDR2 FQNEAQ (reference sequence). The CDR3 runs 12 residues. Trimming left V 1 base short and J 5 bases short, with 5 bases between. The CDR3: CASSLVIETQYF. The CDR3 bases are TGTGCCAGCAGCTTAGTTATCGAGACCCAGTACTTC.

V gene TRBV14 combines with J gene TRBJ1-6, with 9 bases fitting TRBD1. The J segment lost 7 bases and the V segment lost 4 bases, leaving 11 bases of the junction unmatched. From germline, CDR1 is SGHDN and CDR2 FVKESK. CDR3 size: 17 residues. CDR3 loop: CASSLGQGTRANSPLHF. The CDR3 nucleotides read TGTGCCAGCAGCCTCGGACAGGGGACGAGGGCGAATTCACCCCTCCACTTT.

The chain recombines TRBV25-1 with TRBJ1-2; TRBD1 might be the D (5 bases). The CDR3 has 12 residues. Trimming took 8 bases from V and 0 from J, leaving 7 bases between them. CDR1 MGHDK and CDR2 SYGVNS come from the germline V gene. For the CDR3, the DNA is TGTGCCAGCGGGGGGTCTAACTATGGCTACACCTTC. Amino acids: CASGGSNYGYTF.

This sequence joins TRBV10-3 and TRBJ1-2; unclear D gene. Germline V gene lookup returns CDR1 ENHRY and CDR2 SYGVKD. V was shortened by 3 bases and J by 0 bases, with 8 bases between the two germline ends. The length of the CDR3 is 14 residues. The CDR3: CAISDFRTNYGYTF. DNA of the CDR3: TGTGCCATCAGTGACTTCAGGACTAACTATGGCTACACCTTC.

The chain employs TRBV9 and TRBJ1-6; a possible D gene is TRBD1 (6 bases). V was shortened by 0 bases and J by 9 bases, with 19 bases between the two germline ends. CDR1 is SGDLS and CDR2 is YYNGEE in the germline V gene. The CDR3 has 17 amino acids. The DNA for the CDR3 is TGTGCCAGCAGCGTAGACAAGGCTCGGGACATTGGTTCACCCCTCCACTTT. This gives the protein CASSVDKARDIGSPLHF.

This clone has only one observation. This sequence joins TRBV11-2 and TRBJ1-1; D unclear. Per the germline V gene, CDR1 is SGHAT and CDR2 is FQNNGV. Between the trimmed V and J ends, which lost 5 bases and 1 base, there was a span of 5 bases. The CDR3 consists of 12 residues. DNA of the CDR3: TGTGCCAGCAGCGTCGGGAACACTGAAGCTTTCTTT. It translates to CASSVGNTEAFF.

This sequence joins TRBV7-9 and TRBJ1-1; D perhaps matches TRBD1 (6 bases). CDR1 is SEHNR, CDR2 FQNEAQ, per germline (reference sequence). Trimming left V 5 bases short and J 0 bases short, with 19 bases between. This CDR3 contains 17 residues. DNA of the CDR3: TGTGCCAGCAGCGGCCGTCCCGGGACACTTATGAACACTGAAGCTTTCTTT. It yields the protein CASSGRPGTLMNTEAFF. Full variable domain (outside the CDR3, taken from reference TRBV7-9 and TRBJ1-1): DTGVSQNPRHKITKRGQNVTFRCDPISEHNRLYWYRQTLGQGPEFLTYFQNEAQLEKSRLLSDRFSAERPKGSFSTLEIQRTEQGDSAMYLCASSGRPGTLMNTEAFFGQGTRLTVV.

As to this clone: The identical CDR3 is also encoded by other nucleotide sequences in the sample. The V and J genes are TRBV9 and TRBJ1-1, with D unclear. Between the trimmed V and J ends, which lost 0 bases and 0 bases, there was a span of 6 bases. Looked up from germline, CDR1 is SGDLS and CDR2 is YYNGEE. This CDR3 has 14 amino acids. The CDR3, as DNA: TGTGCCAGCAGCGTAGGGCCGATGAACACTGAAGCTTTCTTT. Translated, it gives CASSVGPMNTEAFF. The complete variable domain, with remaining parts taken from reference TRBV9 and TRBJ1-1, reads DSGVTQTPKHLITATGQRVTLRCSPRSGDLSVYWYQQSLDQGLQFLIQYYNGEERAKGNILERFSAQQFPDLHSELNLSSLELGDSALYFCASSVGPMNTEAFFGQGTRLTVV.

This sequence joins TRBV10-3 and TRBJ2-7, with 9 bases identical to TRBD1. Per the germline V gene, CDR1 is ENHRY and CDR2 is SYGVKD. V dropped 6 bases and J dropped 1; count of bases not matched to a gene: 4. The CDR3 is 14 residues long. CDR3 in DNA: TGTGCCATCAGAACGGACAGGGGATCCTACGAGCAGTACTTC. This translates into CAIRTDRGSYEQYF.

This clone has a single count. CDR3 DNA sequence: TGTGCCAGCAGTGACACTGGACAGGGGGACACTGAAGCTTTCTTT. This sequence encodes CASSDTGQGDTEAFF. The V call is TRBV6-1, the J call TRBJ1-1, with 10 bases matching TRBD1. V dropped 3 bases and J dropped 3; count of bases not matched to a gene: 4. From germline, CDR1 is MNHNS and CDR2 SASEGT. The length of the CDR3 is 15 residues.

The sample holds one count of this clone. The chain recombines TRBV10-3 with TRBJ2-1; 9 bases map to TRBD2. The CDR3 is 14 residues long. Germline V gene lookup returns CDR1 ENHRY and CDR2 SYGVKD. The J segment lost 5 bases and the V segment lost 6 bases, leaving 5 bases of the junction unmatched. CDR3 bases: TGTGCCATCAGAATTAGCGGGGGACACAATGAGCAGTTCTTC. The encoded protein is CAIRISGGHNEQFF.

V usage is TRBV4-2 and J usage is TRBJ1-5; 7 nucleotides agree with TRBD1. The CDR3 loop spans 16 amino acids. Per the germline V gene, CDR1 is LGHNA and CDR2 is YNFKEQ. V dropped 0 bases and J dropped 6; count of bases not matched to a gene: 8. This CDR3 reads CASSQEPQGFVQPQHF. The CDR3 nucleotides read TGTGCCAGCAGCCAAGAGCCACAGGGGTTCGTTCAGCCCCAGCATTTT.

The chain couples TRBV3-1 (or the pseudogene TRBV3-2) to TRBJ2-5; 10 nucleotides align to TRBD1. CDR3 length: 16 amino acids. CDR1 and CDR2 from the germline V gene are LGHDT and YNNKEL (reference sequence). V trimming: 4 bases; J trimming: 3 bases; junction bases outside the gene matches: 8. Written as DNA, the CDR3 is TGTGCCAGCAGCCCGTTGACAGGGGGCGGAGAAGAGACCCAGTACTTC. Its protein product is CASSPLTGGGEETQYF.

The chain combines TRBV9 with TRBJ1-6, with 7 positions matching TRBD1. This CDR3 is built from 15 residues. Trimming at V came to 2 bases and at J to 9 bases, leaving 8 bases not matched to a gene. Germline values: CDR1 SGDLS, CDR2 YYNGEE. The chain's CDR3 is CASSVNQGDGSPLHF. CDR3 nucleotide sequence: TGTGCCAGCAGCGTCAACCAGGGGGATGGTTCACCCCTCCACTTT.

The genes are TRBV11-3 and TRBJ2-1, with TRBD2 matching over 9 bases. Unmatched junction bases numbered 6, after V lost 1 base and J lost 8 bases. Looked up from germline, CDR1 is SGHNT and CDR2 is YENEEA. This CDR3 region has 15 residues. CDR3 in amino acids: CASSLVASGMHEQFF. CDR3 in DNA: TGTGCCAGCAGCTTAGTGGCTAGCGGGATGCATGAGCAGTTCTTC.

The chain employs TRBV19 and TRBJ1-1, with D unresolved. CDR1 and CDR2 (germline): LNHDA, SQIVND (reference sequence). CDR3 length: 15 residues. The ends were cut back, 4 bases at V and 0 bases at J, with 12 bases in the middle. In DNA, the CDR3 is TGTGCCAGTAGTACAGACACTTATATGAACACTGAAGCTTTCTTT. This gives the protein CASSTDTYMNTEAFF. The complete variable domain, with remaining parts taken from reference TRBV19 and TRBJ1-1, reads DGGITQSPKYLFRKEGQNVTLSCEQNLNHDAMYWYRQDPGQGLRLIYYSQIVNDFQKGDIAEGYSVSREKKESFPLTVTSAQKNPTAFYLCASSTDTYMNTEAFFGQGTRLTVV.

The chain has TRBV18 and TRBJ2-7, with 7 positions matching TRBD1. CDR1 is KGHSH, CDR2 LQKENI, per germline. Unmatched junction bases numbered 5, after V lost 3 bases and J lost 3 bases. This CDR3 comprises 14 residues. The CDR3 sequence is CASSPGTDNYEQYF. CDR3 sequence (DNA): TGTGCCAGCTCACCCGGGACAGATAACTACGAGCAGTACTTC.

The chain couples TRBV7-2 to TRBJ2-7; 7 bases match TRBD1. The J segment lost 3 bases and the V segment lost 1 base, leaving 0 bases of the junction unmatched. This CDR3 comprises 13 residues. Per germline, CDR1 SGHTA and CDR2 FQGNSA. CDR3 nucleotides: TGTGCCAGCAGCTTAGACAGGGGCTACGAGCAGTACTTC. It is translated as CASSLDRGYEQYF.

This chain uses TRBV30 with TRBJ1-1; D perhaps matches TRBD1 (6 bases). CDR1 is GTSNPN and CDR2 is SVGIG in the germline V gene (reference sequence). The CDR3 has 14 amino acids. V lost 0 bases, J lost 1 base, and 9 bases lay in between. This CDR3 is CAWSVRGGNTEAFF. For the CDR3, the DNA is TGTGCCTGGAGTGTAAGGGGGGGGAACACTGAAGCTTTCTTT. The whole variable domain, filled in from reference TRBV30 and TRBJ1-1, reads SQTIHQWPATLVQPVGSPLSLECTVEGTSNPNLYWYRQAAGRGLQLLFYSVGIGQISSEVPQNLSASRPQDRQFILSSKKLLLSDSGFYLCAWSVRGGNTEAFFGQGTRLTVV.

The chain carries TRBV19 and TRBJ1-1; possibly TRBD1 for D (6 bases). The CDR3 spans 15 residues. The ends were cut back, 5 bases at V and 3 bases at J, with 16 bases in the middle. Germline assignment: CDR1 LNHDA and CDR2 SQIVND (reference sequence). CDR3 coding DNA: TGTGCCAGTAGTCTCTCGGACAGCTTTGACACTGAAGCTTTCTTT. Its translation is CASSLSDSFDTEAFF.

The chain carries TRBV4-2 and TRBJ1-1; 9 bases match TRBD1. This CDR3 has 16 amino acids. Trimming took 1 base from V and 0 from J; bases not matched to a gene: 3. Per germline, CDR1 LGHNA and CDR2 YNFKEQ. The DNA for the CDR3 is TGTGCCAGCAGCCAAGTTCGGACAGGGGTGAACACTGAAGCTTTCTTT. As protein: CASSQVRTGVNTEAFF.